This T cell receptor (beta chain) was captured in a study of cytomegalovirus exposure and HLA in healthy donors. This CDR3 is 15 amino acids long. From germline, CDR1 is SEHNR and CDR2 FQNEAQ (reference sequence). In nominal health when sampled, donors likely had unrecorded immune exposures nonetheless. Study outcomes and limitations: By a later analysis, the bulk of CMV-associated TCR beta chains appeared HLA-restricted. Likely technical artifact: a cluster of highly shared sequence variants. TCR beta V- and J-gene trimming, according to a later analysis, was linked to a missense DCLRE1C variant.

This clone was seen just once. Its antigen is not identified. One junction end does not reproduce the germline sequence, and a read error may be involved. The primer mix had 60 Vbeta and 13 Jbeta primers. Here immunoSEQ multiplex PCR was the method, and the copy in TCRdb shows in-frame clones only, minus some. The table shows 150,000 to 200,000 clones, with 81% occurring only once. The chain combines TRBV7-9 with TRBJ1-1; D might be TRBD1 (5 bases). The receptor's source is a man aged 18-30 years in good health and CMV-seronegative. The source material was PBMCs. The CDR3 protein is CSSSLGTTGNTEAFF. In DNA, the CDR3 is TGTTCCAGCAGCTTGGGAACCACAGGGAACACTGAAGCTTTCTTT.